This T cell receptor beta chain stems from a study of CD8 T cells in ankylosing spondylitis. Notes on the study in general: CD8+ cells made up the disease-linked clones, which were relatively rare in peripheral blood. As reported, disease-linked clones showed significant enrichment in matched ankylosing spondylitis synovial fluid.

TCRdb passed the 5' RACE reads through MiXCR, listing each CDR3 protein once. The top ten clones hold approximately 7.8% of a sample with about 160,000 distinct CDR3 sequences, approximately 20% of them seen once. At least ten counts were recorded for this clonotype. Its antigen is unidentified. CDR3 length: 14 amino acids. After removal of 4 bases from V and 4 bases from J, the junction contained 4 bases not matched to a gene. Germline CDR1 is SGHRS and CDR2 is YFSETQ. The genes are TRBV5-1 and TRBJ2-1, with 8 bases identical to TRBD1. Source material: blood, either unsorted or a sorted T cell fraction (not recorded which). This TCR derives from a male donor with ankylosing spondylitis or in good health (not recorded which). The CDR3 sequence: CASSPGQEYNEQFF. DNA for the CDR3: TGCGCCAGCAGCCCGGGACAGGAGTACAATGAGCAGTTCTTC. Looking up the rest from reference TRBV5-1 and TRBJ2-1 gives the full variable domain: KAGVTQTPRYLIKTRGQQVTLSCSPISGHRSVSWYQQTPGQGLQFLFEYFSETQRNKGNFPGRFSGRQFSNSRSEMNVSTLELGDSALYLCASSPGQEYNEQFFGPGTRLTVL.